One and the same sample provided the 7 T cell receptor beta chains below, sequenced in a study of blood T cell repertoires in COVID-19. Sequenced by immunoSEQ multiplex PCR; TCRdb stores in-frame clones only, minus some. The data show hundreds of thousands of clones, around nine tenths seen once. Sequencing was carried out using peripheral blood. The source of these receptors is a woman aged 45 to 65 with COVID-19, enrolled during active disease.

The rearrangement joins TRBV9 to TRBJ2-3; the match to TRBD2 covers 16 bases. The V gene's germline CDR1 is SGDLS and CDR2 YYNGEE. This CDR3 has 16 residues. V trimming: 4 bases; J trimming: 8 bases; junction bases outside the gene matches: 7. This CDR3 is CASSSPGLAGGATQYF. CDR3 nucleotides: TGTGCCAGCAGCTCACCGGGACTAGCGGGGGGGGCTACGCAGTATTTT.

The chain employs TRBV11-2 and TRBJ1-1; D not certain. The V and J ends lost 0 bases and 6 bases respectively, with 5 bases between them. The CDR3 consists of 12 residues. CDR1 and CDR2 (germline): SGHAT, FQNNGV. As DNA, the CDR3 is TGTGCCAGCAGCTTAGATCTCTCTGAAGCTTTCTTT. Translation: CASSLDLSEAFF.

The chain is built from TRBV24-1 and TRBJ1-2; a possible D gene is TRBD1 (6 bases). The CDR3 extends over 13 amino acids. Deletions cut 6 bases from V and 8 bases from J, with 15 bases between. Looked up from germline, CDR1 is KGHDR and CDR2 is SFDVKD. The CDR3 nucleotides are TGTGCCACCAGTCCACGGGACATTGGAGGCTACACCTTC. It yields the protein CATSPRDIGGYTF.

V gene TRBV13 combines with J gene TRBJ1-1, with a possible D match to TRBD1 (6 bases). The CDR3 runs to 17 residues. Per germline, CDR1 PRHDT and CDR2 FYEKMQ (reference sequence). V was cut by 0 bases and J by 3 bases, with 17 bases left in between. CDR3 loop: CASSLGAGWGQDTEAFF. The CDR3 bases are TGTGCCAGCAGCTTAGGGGCAGGTTGGGGGCAGGACACTGAAGCTTTCTTT.

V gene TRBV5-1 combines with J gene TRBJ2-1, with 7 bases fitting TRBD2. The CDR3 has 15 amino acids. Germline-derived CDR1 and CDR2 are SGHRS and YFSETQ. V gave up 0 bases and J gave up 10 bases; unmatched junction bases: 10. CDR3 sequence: CASSLEVVRGVEQFF. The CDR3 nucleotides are TGCGCCAGCAGCTTGGAGGTTGTTCGGGGGGTGGAGCAGTTCTTC.

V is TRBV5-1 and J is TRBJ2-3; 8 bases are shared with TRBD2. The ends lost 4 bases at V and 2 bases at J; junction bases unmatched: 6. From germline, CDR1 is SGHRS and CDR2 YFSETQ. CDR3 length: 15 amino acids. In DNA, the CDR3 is TGCGCCAGCAGCCAGGGACTAGACTTCACAGATACGCAGTATTTT. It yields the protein CASSQGLDFTDTQYF.

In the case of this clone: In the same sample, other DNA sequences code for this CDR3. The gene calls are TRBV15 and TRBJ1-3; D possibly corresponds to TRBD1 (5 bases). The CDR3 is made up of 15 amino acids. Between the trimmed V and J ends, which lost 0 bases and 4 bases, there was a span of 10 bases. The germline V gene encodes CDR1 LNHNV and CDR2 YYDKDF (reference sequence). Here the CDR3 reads CATSREGRAGNTIYF. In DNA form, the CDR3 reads TGTGCCACCAGCAGAGAAGGCAGGGCGGGAAACACCATATATTTT.